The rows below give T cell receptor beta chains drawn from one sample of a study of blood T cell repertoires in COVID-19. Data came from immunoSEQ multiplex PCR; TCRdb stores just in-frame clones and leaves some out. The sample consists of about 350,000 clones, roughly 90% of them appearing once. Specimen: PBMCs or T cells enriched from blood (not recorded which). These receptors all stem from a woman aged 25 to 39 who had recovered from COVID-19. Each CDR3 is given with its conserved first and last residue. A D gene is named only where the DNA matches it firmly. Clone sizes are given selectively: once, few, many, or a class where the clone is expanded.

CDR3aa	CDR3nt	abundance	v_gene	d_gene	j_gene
CATSDSGNQPQHF	TGTGCCACCAGTGATTCGGGGAATCAGCCCCAGCATTTT	once	TRBV24-1	-	TRBJ1-5
CASSPTGIGELFF	TGTGCCAGCAGCCCGACAGGCATCGGGGAGCTGTTTTTT	-	TRBV7-9	-	TRBJ2-2
CAWAPGQVQETQYF	TGTGCCTGGGCCCCGGGACAGGTCCAAGAGACCCAGTACTTC	once	TRBV30	TRBD1	TRBJ2-5
CASSPGQSTDTQYF	TGTGCCAGCAGCCCGGGACAGAGCACAGATACGCAGTATTTT	-	TRBV6-5	TRBD1	TRBJ2-3
CASSVLMTLSSYNEQFF	TGTGCCAGCTCAGTCCTCATGACTCTGAGCTCCTACAATGAGCAGTTCTTC	-	TRBV18	-	TRBJ2-1
CSAVGTGYSHGYTF	TGCAGCGCTGTCGGGACAGGTTATTCCCATGGCTACACCTTC	-	TRBV29-1	TRBD1	TRBJ1-2
CASSQVVQGVKNIQYF	TGCGCCAGCAGCCAAGTTGTGCAGGGGGTCAAAAACATTCAGTACTTC	-	TRBV4-3	TRBD1	TRBJ2-4
CASSPRGRNIQYF	TGTGCCAGCAGTCCCAGGGGGCGAAACATTCAGTACTTC	-	TRBV27	TRBD1	TRBJ2-4
CASRAGGIDEKLFF	TGTGCCAGCCGGGCGGGGGGAATAGATGAAAAACTGTTTTTT	-	TRBV6-6	-	TRBJ1-4
CASSKYTGHNTEAFF	TGTGCCAGTAGTAAGTATACAGGGCATAACACTGAAGCTTTCTTT	-	TRBV19	-	TRBJ1-1
CASSLSGQRPYNEQFF	TGTGCCAGCAGCTTGAGTGGACAGAGACCCTACAATGAGCAGTTCTTC	-	TRBV5-5	-	TRBJ2-1
CASSLTGGKPKFF	TGTGCCAGCAGTTTGACAGGGGGTAAGCCTAAGTTCTTC	once	TRBV12-3/TRBV12-4	TRBD1	TRBJ2-1
CASSNPLGILNTEAFF	TGTGCCAGCAGTAACCCCCTCGGGATACTGAACACTGAAGCTTTCTTT	-	TRBV6-2/TRBV6-3	-	TRBJ1-1
CASSLSAGNTEAFF	TGTGCCAGCAGTTTATCTGCGGGAAACACTGAAGCTTTCTTT	-	TRBV28	-	TRBJ1-1